This T cell receptor beta chain was documented in a study of T cell responses to AZD1222 COVID-19 vaccine. With regard to this clone: Its antigen is unknown.

V gave up 5 bases and J gave up 6 bases; unmatched junction bases: 4. The length of the CDR3 is 15 residues. Germline-derived CDR1 and CDR2 are MNHEY and SVGEGT. General study points: Along spike, vaccine-associated CD4 TCRs were found throughout, with dominance at 160-218 and 743-854. The sample set comprised mostly white British donors with more females, and clonal diversity was possibly underestimated. Only 5 or 6 people who got AZD1222 tested seropositive at baseline. None of the repertoires were sampled until the peak T cell response had passed.

The method was immunoSEQ multiplex PCR; TCRdb's version includes in-frame clones alone and lacks a portion of them. This sample has about 110,000 clones, with approximately 90% found just once. This chain uses TRBV6-2 or TRBV6-3 with TRBJ2-1; 13 nucleotides line up with TRBD2. Sequencing used peripheral blood, obtained on day 0 of MenACWY control vaccination. This sequence originates from an adult in good health. The CDR3 DNA reads as TGTGCCAGCAGTACGACTAGCGGGGGGCTCAATGAGCAGTTCTTC. It translates to CASSTTSGGLNEQFF.